Below, one T cell receptor (beta chain) is given with its context. Using immunoSEQ multiplex PCR, the repertoire was profiled, and TCRdb retains in-frame clones only, with some absent. The sample lists around 310,000 clones; roughly 90% were seen once. This sample was included in a study of blood T cell repertoires in COVID-19. Germline values: CDR1 SGDLS, CDR2 YYNGEE. Trimming cost V 0 bases and J 4 bases; bases outside gene matches: 4. The CDR3 consists of 15 residues. This TCR was sampled from a woman in her forties with COVID-19, enrolled during active disease. The V and J genes are TRBV9 and TRBJ2-3, with 8 bases aligning to TRBD2. The sequenced sample was peripheral blood. The CDR3 DNA sequence: TGTGCCAGCAGCGTAGCAGGCGGGGGGTCAGATACGCAGTATTTT. This sequence encodes CASSVAGGGSDTQYF. Combining the CDR3 with reference TRBV9 and TRBJ2-3 gives the whole variable domain DSGVTQTPKHLITATGQRVTLRCSPRSGDLSVYWYQQSLDQGLQFLIQYYNGEERAKGNILERFSAQQFPDLHSELNLSSLELGDSALYFCASSVAGGGSDTQYFGPGTRLTVL.